This T cell receptor beta chain came from a study of human CD8 memory T cell subsets. CDR1 is MDHEN and CDR2 is SYDVKM in the germline V gene. The CDR3 totals 14 residues. Construction of TCR beta libraries was accomplished by means of UMI-labeled 5' RACE. TCRdb reprocessed the 5' RACE reads and reports one entry per CDR3 protein, with no DNA. In total, the table holds approximately 10,000 distinct CDR3 sequences. The sequencing sample was made of CD8+ stem-like memory T cells (TSCM and TCM) sorted from PBMCs. As to subset: stem-like memory CD8 T cells (TSTEM), CCR7+ PD-1- TIGIT-. The V call is TRBV28, the J call TRBJ2-7; no DNA is available, so the TRBD2 call from TCRdb remains unchecked. The receptor was derived from a human donor in good health. The chain's CDR3 is CASSPIGGAYEQYF.